The 14 T cell receptor beta chains below all came from one sample that was sequenced in a study of blood T cells in healthy people across ages. A second roughly 7 to 11 cycle PCR used barcoded and J-beta primers. TCRdb reanalysed the 5' RACE reads using MiXCR and keeps one entry per CDR3 protein. Of hundreds of thousands of distinct CDR3 sequences listed, roughly 26% are singletons. Sequenced input: blood. The receptor source for this set is a woman aged 70 to 79 in good health.

This chain uses TRBV11-2 with TRBJ2-1, with D perhaps matching TRBD2 (5 bases). CDR1 and CDR2 from the germline V gene are SGHAT and FQNNGV. V was trimmed by 4 bases and J by 9 bases, leaving 10 bases between them. The CDR3 spans 12 residues. The CDR3 bases are TGTGCCAGCAGCTCCCAGCGGACTGAGCAGTTCTTC. Residues: CASSSQRTEQFF.

The sample holds a few counts of this clonotype. The chain combines TRBV12-3 or TRBV12-4 with TRBJ2-7, with D possibly being TRBD2 (6 bases). This CDR3 contains 14 residues. The ends were cut back, 8 bases at V and 6 bases at J, with 20 bases in the middle. This CDR3 is CASGLTGLDPEQYF. The CDR3 coding sequence is TGTGCCAGCGGCCTAACGGGACTTGATCCCGAGCAGTACTTC.

The chain uses TRBV29-1 and TRBJ1-5; D not resolved. V gave up 5 bases and J gave up 5 bases, with 10 bases separating them. CDR3 length: 12 residues. Germline V gene sequence: CDR1 SQVTM, CDR2 ANQGSEA. CDR3 in DNA: TGCAGCGTTAAGACGGCAGATCAGCCCCAGCATTTT. Residues: CSVKTADQPQHF.

This clonotype was seen a few times. This chain uses TRBV18 with TRBJ2-5; D is ambiguous. This CDR3 region has 16 residues. V lost 0 bases and J 2 bases, leaving 13 bases between the germline ends. The germline V gene has CDR1 KGHSH and CDR2 LQKENI. CDR3 protein: CASSPPSAGRQETQYF. CDR3 nucleotides: TGTGCCAGCTCACCACCGTCGGCAGGCAGACAAGAGACCCAGTACTTC.

The chain has TRBV12-3 or TRBV12-4 and TRBJ1-6; TRBD1 matches 9 bases. J was trimmed by 7 bases and V by 6 bases; bases with no gene match: 10. This CDR3 is built from 16 residues. The chain's CDR3 is CASSSGTGRNNSPLHF. For the CDR3, the DNA is TGTGCCAGCAGCTCCGGGACAGGGAGAAACAATTCACCCCTCCACTTT.

Turning to this clonotype: Compared with germline, one end of the junction differs, possibly owing to a read error. The chain recombines TRBV4-2 with TRBJ2-5, with D perhaps matching TRBD1 or TRBD2 (6 bases each). The germline gives CDR1 LGHNA, CDR2 YNFKEQ. The CDR3 runs to 14 residues. This CDR3 reads CASSQERGAKTQYF. The CDR3 bases are TGTGCCAGCAGCCAAGAAAGGGGGGCTAAGACTCAGTACTTC.

The rearrangement joins TRBV20-1 to TRBJ2-7; TRBD1 aligns across 7 bases. After removal of 4 bases from V and 2 bases from J, the junction contained 8 bases not matched to a gene. There are 14 residues in the CDR3. Germline lookup yields CDR1 DFQATT and CDR2 SNEGSKA (reference sequence). CDR3 protein: CSATRDRPTYEQYF. CDR3 in DNA: TGCAGTGCTACTAGGGACAGACCTACCTACGAGCAGTACTTC.

The chain combines TRBV11-1 with TRBJ2-5, with TRBD2 as a possible D gene (6 bases). Germline V gene sequence: CDR1 SGHAT, CDR2 FQDESV (reference sequence). V gave up 7 bases and J gave up 4 bases, with 16 bases separating them. The CDR3 has 14 amino acids. This CDR3 is CASNSLRGGETQYF. In nucleotides, the CDR3 is TGTGCCAGCAATTCCCTAAGGGGAGGAGAGACCCAGTACTTC. Based on the CDR3 plus reference TRBV11-1 and TRBJ2-5, the full variable domain is EAEVAQSPRYKITEKSQAVAFWCDPISGHATLYWYRQILGQGPELLVQFQDESVVDDSQLPKDRFSAERLKGVDSTLKIQPAELGDSAMYLCASNSLRGGETQYFGPGTRLLVL.

J is TRBJ1-1 and V is TRBV4-1; D not certain. The CDR3 covers 13 residues. V was clipped by 2 bases and J by 5 bases, with 9 bases between them. Germline V CDR1 and CDR2: MGHRA, YSYEKL. CDR3 in amino acids: CASSQRDGTEAFF. The CDR3 coding sequence is TGCGCCAGCAGCCAACGGGATGGAACTGAAGCTTTCTTT.

This clonotype showed up just a few times. The V gene is TRBV9, the J gene TRBJ2-6, with D possibly being TRBD1 (5 bases). Germline V gene data show CDR1 as SGDLS and CDR2 as YYNGEE. The CDR3 spans 17 residues. Trimming pared 0 bases from V and 0 bases from J, leaving 10 bases between. CDR3 nucleotides: TGTGCCAGCAGCGTAGGGCAGGGCCACTCTGGGGCCAACGTCCTGACTTTC. Translated, it gives CASSVGQGHSGANVLTF.

The chain employs TRBV5-1 and TRBJ2-4; no firm D call. The germline V and J ends were trimmed by 1 base and 6 bases, with 5 bases remaining between them. In germline, CDR1 is SGHRS, CDR2 YFSETQ. The CDR3 length is 12 residues. The CDR3: CASSLPGNIQYF. In nucleotides, the CDR3 is TGCGCCAGCAGCTTGCCAGGAAACATTCAGTACTTC.

Only a few counts were recorded for this clonotype. The chain recombines TRBV6-6 with TRBJ1-4, with D perhaps TRBD1 (5 bases). CDR1 MNHNY and CDR2 SVGAGI come from the germline V gene (reference sequence). The CDR3 loop spans 15 amino acids. V shed 8 bases and J shed 4 bases, with 17 bases lying between them. The CDR3 region is CASSTVDISNEKLFF. The CDR3 coding sequence is TGTGCCAGCTCTACCGTGGACATCAGTAATGAAAAACTGTTTTTT.

This clonotype has more than one count but fewer than ten. The chain carries TRBV5-1 and TRBJ1-1; 8 nucleotides agree with TRBD1. Germline V CDR1 and CDR2: SGHRS, YFSETQ. Trimming cost V 4 bases and J 0 bases; bases outside gene matches: 8. This CDR3 spans 16 amino acids. For the CDR3, the DNA is TGCGCCAGCAGCCGGCAGGGGGCCTTCATGAACACTGAAGCTTTCTTT. It is translated as CASSRQGAFMNTEAFF.

The chain couples TRBV5-5 to TRBJ2-5, with 11 positions matching TRBD2. Trimming removed 4 bases from V and 11 bases from J; junction bases left unmatched: 13. The germline CDR1 and CDR2 sequences are SGHKS and YYEKEE (reference sequence). The CDR3 totals 15 residues. CDR3 coding DNA: TGTGCCAGCAGCCCGGAGGGACTAGCGGCTTATGAGCAGTACTTC. Residues: CASSPEGLAAYEQYF.